What follows describes a single TCR beta chain. No antigen is known for it. The record originates from a study of early T cells in non-severe SARS-CoV-2 infection. General study findings and limits: Clonotype matching in VDJdb favored anti-spike CD8 responses and did not capture private and CD4 specificities.

Germline V CDR1 and CDR2: MNHEY, SVGEGT. The V gene end was trimmed by 5 bases and the J gene end by 4 bases; junction bases not matched to a gene: 9. The CDR3 length is 16 residues. The library protocol tagged individual cDNA molecules with unique molecular identifiers. TCRdb ran MiXCR on the 5' RACE reads and lists one entry per CDR3 protein. This sample carries about 49,000 distinct CDR3 sequences, about 4% of them seen once, and the ten largest clones take under 6.5%. The sequencing sample was made of whole blood. The sequence derives from an adult who was a healthcare worker with PCR-confirmed SARS-CoV-2 infection or an uninfected control (not recorded which). The chain uses TRBV6-2 or TRBV6-3 and TRBJ2-1; 9 bases map to TRBD2. As DNA, the CDR3 is TGTGCCAGCAGTCCCCCCGGGACTAGCAGATACAATGAGCAGTTCTTC. Translating gives CASSPPGTSRYNEQFF.